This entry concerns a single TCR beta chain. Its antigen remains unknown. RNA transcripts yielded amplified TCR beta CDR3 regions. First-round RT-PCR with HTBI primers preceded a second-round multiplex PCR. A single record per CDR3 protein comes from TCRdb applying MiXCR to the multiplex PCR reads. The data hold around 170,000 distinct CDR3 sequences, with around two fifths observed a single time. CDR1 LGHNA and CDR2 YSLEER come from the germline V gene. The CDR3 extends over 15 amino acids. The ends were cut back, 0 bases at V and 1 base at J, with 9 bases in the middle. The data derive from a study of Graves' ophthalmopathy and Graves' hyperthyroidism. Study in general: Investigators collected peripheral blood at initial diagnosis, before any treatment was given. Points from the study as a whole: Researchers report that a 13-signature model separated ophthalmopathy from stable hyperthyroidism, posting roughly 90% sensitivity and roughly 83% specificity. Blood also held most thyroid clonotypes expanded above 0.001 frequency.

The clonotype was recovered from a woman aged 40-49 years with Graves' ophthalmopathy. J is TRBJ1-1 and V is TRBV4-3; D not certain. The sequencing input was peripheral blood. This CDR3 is CASSQDGRSNTEAFF. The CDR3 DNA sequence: TGCGCCAGCAGCCAAGACGGCAGGTCGAACACTGAAGCTTTCTTT.